Each of the 26 T cell receptor beta chains below was sequenced from the same sample in a study of cytomegalovirus exposure and HLA in healthy donors. The PCR ran on 60 Vbeta and 13 Jbeta primers. Data came from immunoSEQ multiplex PCR; TCRdb stores just in-frame clones and leaves some out. This table holds some 200,000 clones, approximately 81% found once. Material: PBMCs. The receptors stem from a man in his fifties in good health and CMV-seronegative.

The rearrangement joins TRBV11-2 to TRBJ2-5; D is possibly TRBD2 (6 bases). V lost 3 bases to trimming and J lost 2 bases, with 10 bases between them. Germline V gene data show CDR1 as SGHAT and CDR2 as FQNNGV. The CDR3 has 14 residues. The CDR3 region is CASSFGGPQETQYF. The CDR3 DNA reads TGTGCCAGCAGCTTCGGGGGACCTCAAGAGACCCAGTACTTC. The variable domain in full, with the rest retrieved from reference TRBV11-2 and TRBJ2-5, is EAGVAQSPRYKIIEKRQSVAFWCNPISGHATLYWYQQILGQGPKLLIQFQNNGVVDDSQLPKDRFSAERLKGVDSTLKIQPAKLEDSAVYLCASSFGGPQETQYFGPGTRLLVL.

The V gene is TRBV14, the J gene TRBJ2-7, with 8 bases lining up with TRBD1. CDR1 and CDR2 from the germline V gene are SGHDN and FVKESK. V lost 5 bases and J lost 6; bases outside the gene matches: 6. The CDR3 has 13 amino acids. CDR3 in amino acids: CASSGGQVAEQYF. The DNA for the CDR3 is TGTGCCAGCAGCGGGGGACAGGTAGCCGAGCAGTACTTC.

This clone was observed a single time. V is TRBV10-1 and J is TRBJ2-1, with 7 nucleotides matching TRBD2. The length of the CDR3 is 15 residues. From germline, CDR1 is WNHNN and CDR2 SYGVQD (reference sequence). V was clipped by 6 bases and J by 6 bases; unmatched bases: 11. The CDR3 region is CASSFSAGEGNEQFF. Here the CDR3 DNA reads TGCGCCAGCAGCTTCTCGGCGGGGGAAGGCAATGAGCAGTTCTTC.

V is TRBV7-6 and J is TRBJ1-2, with D perhaps TRBD1 (5 bases). The germline V and J ends were trimmed by 5 bases and 8 bases, with 18 bases remaining between them. Germline V gene sequence: CDR1 SGHVS, CDR2 FNYEAQ. This CDR3 contains 14 residues. In nucleotides, the CDR3 is TGTGCCAGCAGCGAGGGGACGGAAGCGGGGGGCTACACCTTC. Its protein product is CASSEGTEAGGYTF.

This clone was seen a few times. The gene calls are TRBV30 and TRBJ2-7; 8 bases map to TRBD1. There are 13 residues in the CDR3. Germline values: CDR1 GTSNPN, CDR2 SVGIG (reference sequence). J was trimmed by 3 bases and V by 0 bases; bases with no gene match: 1. DNA for the CDR3: TGTGCCTGGAGTGTGGGACAGGACTACGAGCAGTACTTC. Encoded protein: CAWSVGQDYEQYF.

The V call is TRBV5-5, the J call TRBJ2-1; D is perhaps TRBD2 (5 bases). The germline V gene encodes CDR1 SGHKS and CDR2 YYEKEE (reference sequence). The CDR3 covers 13 residues. V was shortened by 4 bases and J by 2 bases, with 7 bases between the two germline ends. CDR3 in DNA: TGTGCCAGCAGCCCCGGGACCTACAATGAGCAGTTCTTC. Translation gives CASSPGTYNEQFF.

The rearrangement joins TRBV30 to TRBJ2-7; possible D gene TRBD2, 7 bases. This CDR3 is 13 amino acids long. Germline V gene data show CDR1 as GTSNPN and CDR2 as SVGIG (reference sequence). In DNA form, the CDR3 reads TGTGCATCGGAGGGGGGGAGGGTGTACGAGCAGTACTTC. Encoded protein: CASEGGRVYEQYF.

This chain connects TRBV5-1 to TRBJ2-5; D uncertain. Between the trimmed V and J ends, which lost 2 bases and 1 base, there was a span of 6 bases. Germline V gene lookup returns CDR1 SGHRS and CDR2 YFSETQ. CDR3 size: 13 residues. CDR3 bases: TGCGCCAGCAGCTTTAACTCCCAAGAGACCCAGTACTTC. This encodes CASSFNSQETQYF.

The rearrangement joins TRBV5-1 to TRBJ2-3; 9 positions match TRBD2. Germline CDR1 and CDR2: SGHRS and YFSETQ. The V segment lost 0 bases and the J segment 2 bases; nucleotides outside the gene matches: 4. There are 16 residues in the CDR3. CDR3 sequence (DNA): TGCGCCAGCAGCTTGGAAGCTAGCGGGGCCACAGATACGCAGTATTTT. It yields the protein CASSLEASGATDTQYF.

This clone was counted a single time. The V call is TRBV27, the J call TRBJ1-1; 8 bases line up with TRBD1. CDR1 and CDR2 from the germline V gene are MNHEY and SMNVEV (reference sequence). V trimming: 6 bases; J trimming: 6 bases; junction bases outside the gene matches: 15. The CDR3 is 16 amino acids. CDR3 coding DNA: TGTGCCAGCAGCCCTCCGTCAGACAGGGGTGGGGCTGAAGCTTTCTTT. It translates to CASSPPSDRGGAEAFF.

The chain recombines TRBV6-5 with TRBJ2-1; D is undetermined. Trimming took 6 bases from V and 8 from J, leaving 8 bases between them. The CDR3 is 11 residues long. Germline lookup yields CDR1 MNHEY and CDR2 SVGAGI. CDR3 amino acids: CASSLGYEQFF. CDR3 nucleotide sequence: TGTGCCAGCAGCCTTGGCTATGAGCAGTTCTTC.

The chain has TRBV4-3 and TRBJ2-3; no firm D call. This CDR3 region has 16 residues. V dropped 0 bases and J dropped 4 bases, with 14 bases sitting between them. Looked up from germline, CDR1 is LGHNA and CDR2 is YSLEER. DNA for the CDR3: TGCGCCAGCAGCCAAGACCCGTTAAGCCTCGCAGATACGCAGTATTTT. This translates into CASSQDPLSLADTQYF.

This clone has just a few counts. This chain connects TRBV20-1 to TRBJ2-1; D may be TRBD2 (5 bases). The V end lost 7 bases, the J end lost 6 bases, and 10 bases lay between the germline ends. Germline CDR1 reads DFQATT; CDR2 reads SNEGSKA (reference sequence). This CDR3 is built from 11 residues. The CDR3 bases are TGCAGTGGGGTGGAGGTCAATGAGCAGTTCTTC. This translates into CSGVEVNEQFF.

This clone was detected a few times. The chain is built from TRBV6-1 and TRBJ1-1; the D is unclear. This CDR3 has 14 amino acids. V lost 5 bases to trimming and J lost 2 bases, with 12 bases between them. Germline V gene data show CDR1 as MNHNS and CDR2 as SASEGT. The CDR3 here is CASSSGRRNTEAFF. As DNA, the CDR3 is TGTGCCAGCAGTTCCGGGAGGCGAAACACTGAAGCTTTCTTT.

This rearrangement joins TRBV11-2 to TRBJ2-1, with TRBD1 matching over 7 bases. The germline V gene has CDR1 SGHAT and CDR2 FQNNGV. The CDR3 loop spans 17 amino acids. V trimming: 1 base; J trimming: 4 bases; junction bases outside the gene matches: 10. CDR3 sequence reads: CASSLALRDRMYNEQFF. The CDR3, as DNA: TGTGCCAGCAGCTTAGCCCTACGGGACAGAATGTACAATGAGCAGTTCTTC.

This clone was recorded only once. The V gene is TRBV6-6, the J gene TRBJ2-7, with D uncertain. Deletions cut 7 bases from V and 0 bases from J, with 13 bases between. This CDR3 comprises 14 residues. Germline lookup yields CDR1 MNHNY and CDR2 SVGAGI (reference sequence). DNA for the CDR3: TGTGCCAGCAAAACTACCGGGTTCTCCTACGAGCAGTACTTC. As protein: CASKTTGFSYEQYF.

The chain combines TRBV5-5 with TRBJ2-7; maybe TRBD1 (6 bases). V lost 4 bases and J lost 5, with 13 bases in between. CDR1 SGHKS and CDR2 YYEKEE come from the germline V gene (reference sequence). The CDR3 is made up of 13 amino acids. The CDR3 DNA sequence: TGTGCCAGCAGCCTCACAGGGCACAACGAGCAGTACTTC. This encodes CASSLTGHNEQYF.

The DNA for the CDR3 is TGTGCCAGCAGCGGGGGGACAGGGGGCTATGGCTACACCTTC. Protein sequence: CASSGGTGGYGYTF. This chain uses TRBV6-5 with TRBJ1-2, with 11 bases that match TRBD1. V was clipped by 6 bases and J by 4 bases; unmatched bases: 4. The CDR3 sequence is 14 residues long. Germline V CDR1 and CDR2: MNHEY, SVGAGI.

The rearrangement joins TRBV7-9 to TRBJ2-2; no clear D. V shed 2 bases and J shed 3 bases, with 10 bases lying between them. CDR3 length: 15 amino acids. Germline V gene sequence: CDR1 SEHNR, CDR2 FQNEAQ (reference sequence). CDR3 sequence reads: CASSLLLDYTGELFF. The CDR3 coding sequence is TGTGCCAGCAGCTTACTCCTAGACTACACCGGGGAGCTGTTTTTT.

The chain joins TRBV4-1 to TRBJ1-4, with D tentatively TRBD1 (5 bases). V gave up 3 bases and J gave up 8 bases, with 10 bases separating them. The CDR3 length is 13 residues. Looked up from germline, CDR1 is MGHRA and CDR2 is YSYEKL. CDR3 DNA: TGCGCCAGCAGCCAGACGCGGGGGGAAAAACTGTTTTTT. Protein product: CASSQTRGEKLFF.

The chain combines TRBV4-3 with TRBJ1-4, with D unclear. Trimming pared 1 base from V and 4 bases from J, leaving 13 bases between. The CDR3 length is 16 residues. CDR1 and CDR2 from the germline V gene are LGHNA and YSLEER. CDR3 in DNA: TGCGCCAGCAGCCAAGCCTGGCTTCAGGTTAATGAAAAACTGTTTTTT. Amino acids: CASSQAWLQVNEKLFF.

This chain joins TRBV6-6 and TRBJ1-2, with D maybe TRBD1 (5 bases). The V end was cut by 7 bases, the J end by 8 bases, with 23 bases between. In germline, CDR1 is MNHNY, CDR2 SVGAGI (reference sequence). The CDR3 consists of 15 residues. The DNA for the CDR3 is TGTGCCAGCAATGACGTTCAGGTGATCGGGGGAGGCTACACCTTC. Protein: CASNDVQVIGGGYTF.

This clone has just a few counts. V is TRBV6-4 and J is TRBJ2-3; perhaps TRBD1 as D (5 bases). The length of the CDR3 is 14 residues. Germline assignment: CDR1 MRHNA and CDR2 SNTAGT. V was trimmed by 0 bases and J by 1 base, leaving 5 bases between them. The CDR3 sequence is CASSDSGGTDTQYF. As DNA, the CDR3 is TGTGCCAGCAGTGACTCAGGGGGCACAGATACGCAGTATTTT.

V gene TRBV7-9 combines with J gene TRBJ2-3, with D unclear. V was shortened by 5 bases and J by 5 bases, with 5 bases between the two germline ends. This CDR3 is built from 11 residues. The germline gives CDR1 SEHNR, CDR2 FQNEAQ (reference sequence). The CDR3 loop reads CASSHRDTQYF. The CDR3 coding sequence is TGTGCCAGCAGCCACAGAGATACGCAGTATTTT.

The V call is TRBV19, the J call TRBJ2-3; no clear D. Germline V gene sequence: CDR1 LNHDA, CDR2 SQIVND (reference sequence). Trimming took off 6 bases at V and 6 bases at J, with 13 bases between the two ends. The length of the CDR3 is 13 residues. The CDR3 DNA sequence: TGTGCCAGTAGCGCCCGTCTGAGGGATACGCAGTATTTT. This gives the protein CASSARLRDTQYF.

This chain links TRBV4-1 with TRBJ1-1; D ambiguous. The germline V gene has CDR1 MGHRA and CDR2 YSYEKL. Trimming removed 3 bases from V and 1 base from J, with 6 bases in between. The CDR3 extends over 13 amino acids. The CDR3 coding sequence is TGCGCCAGCAGCCAGGCAGGGAACACTGAAGCTTTCTTT. It encodes CASSQAGNTEAFF.